This entry describes one TCR beta chain. The sample originates from a study of blood T cell repertoires in COVID-19. Study background: Donors in the United States, Italy and Spain gave samples during acute or convalescent COVID-19. T cells, B-cell-depleted T cells, or PBMCs supplied cDNA or gDNA.

Authors' data handling: Cell counts per sample came from amplifying reference gene primers. Sequencing was performed with immunoSEQ multiplex PCR; in TCRdb, only in-frame clones are kept and a portion is missing. V, J and clone size are those of that table, while D and trimming were read from the DNA. The sample contains around 300,000 clones, about 82% of which appear only once. Germline CDR1 reads SGHNT; CDR2 reads YYREEE (reference sequence). The V end lost 1 base, the J end lost 1 base, and 14 bases lay between the germline ends. The CDR3 loop spans 16 amino acids. The gene calls are TRBV5-4 and TRBJ1-1; no clear D gene. Material for sequencing was peripheral blood. This clonotype was sampled from a human donor in a cohort sampled during active COVID-19. CDR3 bases: TGTGCCAGCAGCTTGCATACCGACTCTACGAACACTGAAGCTTTCTTT. It yields the protein CASSLHTDSTNTEAFF.